These T cell receptor beta chains were read from a single sample in a study of blood T cell repertoires in COVID-19. Libraries were prepared by immunoSEQ multiplex PCR; TCRdb keeps only in-frame clonotypes and omits some of them. The table lists 120,000 to 150,000 clones, approximately 90% of them singletons. The specimen was PBMCs or T cells enriched from blood (not recorded which). These TCRs come from a woman in her 40s who had been exposed to COVID-19. Both conserved end residues are part of each CDR3. The D gene is left open where the match is weak. Where a row states a size, it is once, few, many or the class of an expanded clone; other rows omit it.

d_call: -
v_call: TRBV13
j_call: TRBJ2-7
clone_size: -
cdr3_nt: TGTGCCAGCAGGGCCGGTTACAGCTCCTACGAGCAGTACTTC
cdr3_aa: CASRAGYSSYEQYF

d_call: TRBD1
v_call: TRBV6-1
j_call: TRBJ2-3
clone_size: -
cdr3_nt: TGTGCCAGCAGTGCCCGACAGGGAGTAGGGTCAGATACGCAGTATTTT
cdr3_aa: CASSARQGVGSDTQYF

d_call: -
v_call: TRBV7-9
j_call: TRBJ1-1
clone_size: -
cdr3_nt: TGTGCCAGCAGCTTACCCCCCGGTAACACTGAAGCTTTCTTT
cdr3_aa: CASSLPPGNTEAFF

d_call: -
v_call: TRBV5-4
j_call: TRBJ2-7
clone_size: -
cdr3_nt: TGTGCCAGCAGACCAGACTCACAAGCCCTATACGAGCAGTACTTC
cdr3_aa: CASRPDSQALYEQYF

d_call: TRBD2
v_call: TRBV3-1/TRBV3-2
j_call: TRBJ2-7
clone_size: -
cdr3_nt: TGTGCCAGCAGCCAGCAGCGCGGGGGGGGCTACGAGCAGTACTTC
cdr3_aa: CASSQQRGGGYEQYF

d_call: TRBD1
v_call: TRBV7-6
j_call: TRBJ2-3
clone_size: few
cdr3_nt: TGTGCCAGCAGCCCAGGGGGCTTCGGTACAGATACGCAGTATTTT
cdr3_aa: CASSPGGFGTDTQYF

d_call: TRBD2
v_call: TRBV28
j_call: TRBJ2-1
clone_size: -
cdr3_nt: TGTGCCAGCAGTTCCCCCCGGGGGGCGGGAGGGCCTGACGAGCAGTTCTTC
cdr3_aa: CASSSPRGAGGPDEQFF

d_call: -
v_call: TRBV7-6
j_call: TRBJ1-4
clone_size: -
cdr3_nt: TGTGCCAGCAGCTTACCCCGGGGACATACGCTTGAAAAACTGTTTTTT
cdr3_aa: CASSLPRGHTLEKLFF

d_call: -
v_call: TRBV27
j_call: TRBJ1-4
clone_size: -
cdr3_nt: TGTGCCAGCAGTCGCGATTACAGGGCAACTGAAAAACTGTTTTTT
cdr3_aa: CASSRDYRATEKLFF

d_call: -
v_call: TRBV6-5
j_call: TRBJ1-6
clone_size: -
cdr3_nt: TGTGCCAGCAGGTGGGCCCGTTCACCCCTCCACTTT
cdr3_aa: CASRWARSPLHF

d_call: -
v_call: TRBV9
j_call: TRBJ2-4
clone_size: -
cdr3_nt: TGTGCCAGCAGCGTAGGGTCGTCCACGCTAGATTTCTCCAAAAACATTCAGTACTTC
cdr3_aa: CASSVGSSTLDFSKNIQYF

d_call: TRBD1
v_call: TRBV6-1
j_call: TRBJ1-1
clone_size: -
cdr3_nt: TGTGCCAGCAGTGGAGACAGGGGATCGTTTTTTAAGGTCGTTACTGAAGCTTTCTTT
cdr3_aa: CASSGDRGSFFKVVTEAFF

d_call: -
v_call: TRBV27
j_call: TRBJ2-7
clone_size: -
cdr3_nt: TGTGCCAGCAGTTTTGTTAGGGGATACGAGCAGTACTTC
cdr3_aa: CASSFVRGYEQYF

d_call: -
v_call: TRBV18
j_call: TRBJ1-2
clone_size: -
cdr3_nt: TGTGCCAGCTCACCCTGGGCAGATGATAACTATGGCTACACCTTC
cdr3_aa: CASSPWADDNYGYTF